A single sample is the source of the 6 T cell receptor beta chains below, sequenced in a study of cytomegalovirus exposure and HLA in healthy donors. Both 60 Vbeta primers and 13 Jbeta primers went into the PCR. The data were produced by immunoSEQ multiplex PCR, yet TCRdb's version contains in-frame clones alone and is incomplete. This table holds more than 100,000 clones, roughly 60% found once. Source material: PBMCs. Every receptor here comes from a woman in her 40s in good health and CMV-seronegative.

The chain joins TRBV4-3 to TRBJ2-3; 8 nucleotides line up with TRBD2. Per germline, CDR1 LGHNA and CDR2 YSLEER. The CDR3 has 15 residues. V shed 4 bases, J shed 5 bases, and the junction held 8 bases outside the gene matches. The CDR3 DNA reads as TGCGCCAGCAGCCCCAGCGGGGGCAGGGGAGATACGCAGTATTTT. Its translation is CASSPSGGRGDTQYF.

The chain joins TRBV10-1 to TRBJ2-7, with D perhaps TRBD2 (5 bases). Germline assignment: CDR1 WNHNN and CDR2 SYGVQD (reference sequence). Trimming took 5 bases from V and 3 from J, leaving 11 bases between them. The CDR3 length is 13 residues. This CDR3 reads CASSRRDSYEQYF. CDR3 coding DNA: TGCGCCAGCAGTCGACGGGATAGCTACGAGCAGTACTTC.

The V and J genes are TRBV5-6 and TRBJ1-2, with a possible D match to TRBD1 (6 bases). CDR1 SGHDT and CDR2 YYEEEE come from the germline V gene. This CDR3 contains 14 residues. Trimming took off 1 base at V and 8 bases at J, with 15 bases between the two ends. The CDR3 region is CASSLPRGTGGYTF. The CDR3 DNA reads TGTGCCAGCAGCTTGCCCAGGGGTACGGGCGGCTACACCTTC.

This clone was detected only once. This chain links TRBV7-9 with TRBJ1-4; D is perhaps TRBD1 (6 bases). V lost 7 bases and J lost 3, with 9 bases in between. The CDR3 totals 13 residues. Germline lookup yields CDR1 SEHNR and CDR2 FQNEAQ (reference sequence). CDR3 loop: CASTPGANEKLFF. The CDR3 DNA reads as TGTGCCAGCACCCCAGGGGCTAATGAAAAACTGTTTTTT.

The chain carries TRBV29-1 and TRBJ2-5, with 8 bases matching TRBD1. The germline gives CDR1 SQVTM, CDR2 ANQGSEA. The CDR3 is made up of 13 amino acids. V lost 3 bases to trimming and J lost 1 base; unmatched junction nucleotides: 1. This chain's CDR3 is CSVDDRGQETQYF. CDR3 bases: TGCAGCGTTGACGACAGGGGCCAAGAGACCCAGTACTTC. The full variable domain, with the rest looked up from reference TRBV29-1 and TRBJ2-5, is SAVISQKPSRDICQRGTSLTIQCQVDSQVTMMFWYRQQPGQSLTLIATANQGSEATYESGFVIDKFPISRPNLTFSTLTVSNMSPEDSSIYLCSVDDRGQETQYFGPGTRLLVL.

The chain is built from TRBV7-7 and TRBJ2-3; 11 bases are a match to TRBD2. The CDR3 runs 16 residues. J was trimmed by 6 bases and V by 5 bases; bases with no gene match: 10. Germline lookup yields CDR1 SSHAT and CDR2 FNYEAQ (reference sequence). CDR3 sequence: CASSPLAGGRGDTQYF. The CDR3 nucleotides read TGTGCCAGCAGCCCTCTAGCGGGGGGCCGGGGGGATACGCAGTATTTT.